The 21 T cell receptor beta chains below come from one sample, sequenced in a study of blood T cell repertoires in COVID-19. Profiled with immunoSEQ multiplex PCR; TCRdb holds only in-frame clones, not every one. The sample has over 60,000 clones; approximately 79% are singletons. Sequencing was performed on peripheral blood. The receptors originated from a man older than 75 with active COVID-19.

This chain joins TRBV5-1 and TRBJ2-2, with 11 positions matching TRBD1. In germline, CDR1 is SGHRS, CDR2 YFSETQ. V gave up 0 bases and J gave up 5 bases; unmatched junction bases: 6. The CDR3 is 17 residues long. The CDR3 loop is CASSLEGTGGITGELFF. The DNA of the CDR3 is TGCGCCAGCAGCTTGGAAGGGACAGGGGGGATTACCGGGGAGCTGTTTTTT.

The V call is TRBV28, the J call TRBJ2-7, with TRBD1 matching 7 bases. The CDR3 has 15 residues. CDR1 MDHEN and CDR2 SYDVKM come from the germline V gene. Germline trimming cut 6 bases from V and 2 bases from J; bases unmatched to any gene: 10. CDR3 nucleotides: TGTGCCAGCAGGCCAGGGGGAGCCTCTACCTACGAGCAGTACTTC. Translating it yields CASRPGGASTYEQYF.

This chain links TRBV5-6 with TRBJ2-5, with 9 nucleotides matching TRBD2. This CDR3 comprises 13 residues. The V and J ends lost 4 bases and 4 bases, in that order; junction bases with no gene match: 2. Germline lookup yields CDR1 SGHDT and CDR2 YYEEEE. CDR3 sequence reads: CASSLAGSETQYF. The CDR3 nucleotides are TGTGCCAGCAGCCTAGCGGGGTCAGAGACCCAGTACTTC.

With respect to this clone: This same CDR3 is encoded by further DNA sequences in the sample. The gene calls are TRBV9 and TRBJ2-7; 9 nucleotides match TRBD1. V lost 0 bases, J lost 6 bases, and 7 bases stayed unmatched. Germline V lookup: CDR1 SGDLS, CDR2 YYNGEE. The CDR3 is made up of 15 amino acids. The CDR3 region is CASSVEGQGFSEQYF. In DNA, the CDR3 is TGTGCCAGCAGCGTAGAGGGACAGGGCTTCTCCGAGCAGTACTTC.

The sample holds one count of this clone. The gene calls are TRBV15 and TRBJ2-1; 8 positions match TRBD2. The CDR3 is 17 amino acids. V gave up 0 bases and J gave up 4 bases; unmatched junction bases: 8. Germline CDR1 and CDR2: LNHNV and YYDKDF (reference sequence). The CDR3 DNA reads as TGTGCCACCAGCAGAGACTTGCGGGGGGTTCTATACAATGAGCAGTTCTTC. Translated, it gives CATSRDLRGVLYNEQFF.

In DNA, the CDR3 is TGTGCCAGCAGCTCCCGATCGGCGGGACTGAACTATGGCTACACCTTC. Amino acids: CASSSRSAGLNYGYTF. The rearrangement uses TRBV9 and TRBJ1-2; a possible D gene is TRBD1 (5 bases). The CDR3 runs to 16 residues. V was pared by 4 bases and J by 2 bases, with 18 bases between. Germline values: CDR1 SGDLS, CDR2 YYNGEE.

V usage is TRBV24-1 and J usage is TRBJ1-5; 8 bases fit TRBD1. This CDR3 is built from 15 residues. V shed 4 bases and J 7 bases; nucleotides not matched to a gene: 8. The germline V gene has CDR1 KGHDR and CDR2 SFDVKD. The CDR3: CATSDPRQGYQPQHF. CDR3 in DNA: TGTGCCACCAGTGACCCTCGACAGGGGTACCAGCCCCAGCATTTT.

The genes are TRBV7-6 and TRBJ2-5; 8 positions agree with TRBD2. J lost 5 bases, V lost 0 bases, and 11 bases had no gene match. Looked up from germline, CDR1 is SGHVS and CDR2 is FNYEAQ. CDR3 length: 17 amino acids. The CDR3 DNA reads TGTGCCAGCAGCTTAGCGGCGTCAACTAGCGGACGGGAGACCCAGTACTTC. It yields the protein CASSLAASTSGRETQYF.

The chain is built from TRBV28 and TRBJ2-2, with D possibly being TRBD1 (6 bases). The CDR3 covers 15 residues. The V gene's germline CDR1 is MDHEN and CDR2 SYDVKM. The ends were cut back, 8 bases at V and 2 bases at J, with 15 bases in the middle. The CDR3 sequence: CASQSLGTNTGELFF. In DNA form, the CDR3 reads TGTGCCAGCCAGTCCCTGGGGACAAACACCGGGGAGCTGTTTTTT.

This clone has only one observation. CDR3 sequence (DNA): TGTGCCAGCAGCAGGTCTAGCGGGGGGGCTCCTGGGGCCAACGTCCTGACTTTC. This sequence encodes CASSRSSGGAPGANVLTF. This chain links TRBV7-2 with TRBJ2-6; 12 bases align to TRBD2. Germline CDR1 reads SGHTA; CDR2 reads FQGNSA. The J segment lost 2 bases and the V segment lost 5 bases, leaving 7 bases of the junction unmatched. This CDR3 has 18 residues.

The chain employs TRBV28 and TRBJ2-5, with 7 positions matching TRBD1. Germline V gives CDR1 MDHEN, CDR2 SYDVKM. The V segment lost 4 bases and the J segment 5 bases; nucleotides outside the gene matches: 7. The CDR3 spans 14 residues. CDR3 sequence reads: CASSSTGILETQYF. The CDR3 DNA follows: TGTGCCAGCAGTTCGACAGGGATCCTGGAGACCCAGTACTTC. Full variable domain (remainder filled in from reference TRBV28 and TRBJ2-5): DVKVTQSSRYLVKRTGEKVFLECVQDMDHENMFWYRQDPGLGLRLIYFSYDVKMKEKGDIPEGYSVSREKKERFSLILESASTNQTSMYLCASSSTGILETQYFGPGTRLLVL.

V is TRBV7-8 and J is TRBJ1-6; 10 bases are a match to TRBD1. The CDR3 is 16 amino acids. CDR1 SGHVS and CDR2 FQNEAQ come from the germline V gene. The trim removed 7 bases at V and 9 bases at J, leaving 12 bases unmatched. Written as DNA, the CDR3 is TGTGCCAGCATCAGTAGTGGGGGGACAGGGGCTTCACCCCTCCACTTT. Its protein is CASISSGGTGASPLHF.

V usage is TRBV5-1 and J usage is TRBJ1-3, with 7 bases fitting TRBD1. Losses at the gene ends were 5 bases for V and 0 bases for J; bases not matched to a gene: 8. The CDR3 is made up of 16 amino acids. Germline CDR1 and CDR2: SGHRS and YFSETQ. CDR3 coding DNA: TGCGCCAGCAGGGGAGGACAGGAAATCTCTGGAAACACCATATATTTT. It codes for CASRGGQEISGNTIYF.

The genes are TRBV19 and TRBJ1-6; TRBD1 is a possible D gene (6 bases). Trimming left V 7 bases short and J 0 bases short, with 13 bases between. The CDR3 runs to 16 residues. Germline loops: CDR1 LNHDA, CDR2 SQIVND (reference sequence). The CDR3 nucleotides are TGTGCCAGTAAAATACAGGACAGCTCCTATAATTCACCCCTCCACTTT. It encodes CASKIQDSSYNSPLHF.

This chain uses TRBV3-1 (or the pseudogene TRBV3-2) with TRBJ1-1, with D possibly TRBD1 on 5 matching bases. With 5 bases removed from V and 6 bases from J, the gap between germline ends came to 13 bases. This CDR3 contains 13 residues. Germline-derived CDR1 and CDR2 are LGHDT and YNNKEL (reference sequence). CDR3 residues: CASSSPGTSEAFF. As DNA, the CDR3 is TGTGCCAGCAGCTCCCCAGGGACTTCTGAAGCTTTCTTT.

This clone was observed at least ten times. V gene TRBV20-1 combines with J gene TRBJ2-1; D is undetermined. Germline V gene sequence: CDR1 DFQATT, CDR2 SNEGSKA (reference sequence). V was pared by 6 bases and J by 5 bases, with 5 bases between. The CDR3 loop spans 10 amino acids. CDR3 bases: TGCAGTGCGGGCAACAATGAGCAGTTCTTC. Amino acid sequence: CSAGNNEQFF.

The chain recombines TRBV7-9 with TRBJ2-1; D is perhaps TRBD1 (7 bases). The germline V gene encodes CDR1 SEHNR and CDR2 FQNEAQ (reference sequence). The CDR3 is 15 residues long. The V end was cut by 4 bases, the J end by 5 bases, with 15 bases between. The CDR3 region has the DNA TGTGCCAGCAGCTCCCCAGGGGGGACAAACAATGAGCAGTTCTTC. Translated: CASSSPGGTNNEQFF. The full variable domain, in which reference TRBV7-9 and TRBJ2-1 provide the parts outside the CDR3, is DTGVSQNPRHKITKRGQNVTFRCDPISEHNRLYWYRQTLGQGPEFLTYFQNEAQLEKSRLLSDRFSAERPKGSFSTLEIQRTEQGDSAMYLCASSSPGGTNNEQFFGPGTRLTVL.

V usage is TRBV12-5 and J usage is TRBJ2-1, with 9 bases fitting TRBD2. The J segment lost 2 bases and the V segment lost 4 bases, leaving 9 bases of the junction unmatched. This CDR3 is 17 amino acids long. Per the germline V gene, CDR1 is LGHNT and CDR2 is FRNRAP. DNA of the CDR3: TGTGCTAGTGGTTCGGGAACGCTAGCGGGAACCTACAATGAGCAGTTCTTC. It translates to CASGSGTLAGTYNEQFF.

The chain combines TRBV18 with TRBJ2-7; 9 bases line up with TRBD1. CDR1 and CDR2 (germline): KGHSH, LQKENI. The CDR3 length is 15 residues. V was pared by 5 bases and J by 0 bases, with 5 bases of the junction left unmatched. The CDR3, as DNA: TGTGCCAGCTCAAACGGGGGACAGGGCTCCTACGAGCAGTACTTC. This sequence encodes CASSNGGQGSYEQYF.

The V call is TRBV18, the J call TRBJ2-5; D unclear. The CDR3 extends over 12 amino acids. CDR1 is KGHSH, CDR2 LQKENI, per germline. V dropped 1 base and J dropped 5 bases, with 5 bases sitting between them. The CDR3 protein is CASSPRPETQYF. The DNA of the CDR3 is TGTGCCAGCTCACCACGGCCGGAGACCCAGTACTTC.

The CDR3 region has the DNA TGTGCCAGCAGTGGGGGCGGCAACTCCTATAATTCACCCCTCCACTTT. Amino acids: CASSGGGNSYNSPLHF. The V call is TRBV2, the J call TRBJ1-6, with D perhaps TRBD1 (5 bases). V lost 4 bases to trimming and J lost 0 bases, with 10 bases between them. This CDR3 has 16 amino acids. Per the germline V gene, CDR1 is SNHLY and CDR2 is FYNNEI.